The 7 T cell receptor beta chains reported below all come from one sample, sequenced in a study of blood T cells in healthy people across ages. Through a sample-barcoded 5' primer and a J-beta primer mix, a second PCR was run for roughly 7 to 12 cycles. TCRdb re-called the 5' RACE reads through MiXCR, storing one row per CDR3 protein. Of approximately 830,000 distinct CDR3 sequences listed, 62% were seen once; the top ten hold roughly 25%. The sequenced material came from blood. The source of these receptors is a man under 40 in good health.

The rearrangement uses TRBV7-3 and TRBJ2-1; 10 bases match TRBD1. Germline lookup yields CDR1 SGHTA and CDR2 FQGTGA. Losses at the gene ends were 5 bases for V and 8 bases for J; bases not matched to a gene: 6. The CDR3 sequence is 14 residues long. The DNA of the CDR3 is TGTGCCAGCAGCGTCGGGACAGGGGCCTATGAGCAGTTCTTC. The encoded protein is CASSVGTGAYEQFF.

CDR3 DNA: TGTGCCAGCAGCTCGTCCTACAGGGGGCAGGGGGAGACCCAGTACTTC. Translated: CASSSSYRGQGETQYF. The gene calls are TRBV7-2 and TRBJ2-5; 9 bases match TRBD1. The length of the CDR3 is 16 residues. V was clipped by 4 bases and J by 5 bases; unmatched bases: 11. The germline V gene encodes CDR1 SGHTA and CDR2 FQGNSA.

The rearrangement joins TRBV20-1 to TRBJ1-6; TRBD1 matches 9 bases. The J segment lost 8 bases and the V segment lost 1 base, leaving 6 bases of the junction unmatched. Germline-derived CDR1 and CDR2 are DFQATT and SNEGSKA (reference sequence). The CDR3 has 15 amino acids. The CDR3: CSARGPGQGYSPLHF. The CDR3 DNA follows: TGCAGTGCTAGAGGGCCGGGACAGGGCTATTCACCCCTCCACTTT.

The chain is built from TRBV15 and TRBJ2-1; 12 bases match TRBD2. The CDR3 is 18 residues long. Germline trimming cut 9 bases from V and 4 bases from J; bases unmatched to any gene: 16. Per the germline V gene, CDR1 is LNHNV and CDR2 is YYDKDF (reference sequence). The CDR3 is CATDGGLAGETPYNEQFF. The CDR3, as DNA: TGTGCCACAGACGGGGGACTAGCGGGCGAAACACCTTACAATGAGCAGTTCTTC.

The chain joins TRBV5-1 to TRBJ2-7; 10 bases map to TRBD1. CDR1 is SGHRS and CDR2 is YFSETQ in the germline V gene. V dropped 4 bases and J dropped 6; count of bases not matched to a gene: 7. CDR3 length equals 14 residues. The CDR3 sequence: CASSPDRGPFEQYF. The CDR3, as DNA: TGCGCCAGCAGCCCCGACAGGGGGCCCTTCGAGCAGTACTTC.

V gene TRBV4-3 combines with J gene TRBJ1-4; 7 bases align to TRBD1. The ends lost 4 bases at V and 4 bases at J; junction bases unmatched: 0. This CDR3 has 13 residues. From germline, CDR1 is LGHNA and CDR2 YSLEER. The CDR3 DNA follows: TGCGCCAGCAGCCGACAGGGTAATGAAAAACTGTTTTTT. The encoded protein is CASSRQGNEKLFF.

The CDR3 coding sequence is TGTGCCAGCAGCTCCGGGACACGTGCTACAGATACGCAGTATTTT. This sequence encodes CASSSGTRATDTQYF. The rearrangement joins TRBV11-2 to TRBJ2-3; D perhaps matches TRBD1 (6 bases). The CDR3 consists of 15 residues. Germline V gene lookup returns CDR1 SGHAT and CDR2 FQNNGV. V was trimmed by 4 bases and J by 3 bases, leaving 14 bases between them.